This TCR beta chain was documented in a study of T cells in Graves' hyperthyroidism and ophthalmopathy. CDR3 size: 14 residues. Deletions cut 1 base from V and 2 bases from J, with 9 bases between. In germline, CDR1 is SGHRS, CDR2 YFSETQ. In this sample, this clonotype turned up many times. RNA transcripts provided the source from which TCR beta CDR3 regions were amplified. HTBI primers were employed in a first-round RT-PCR of the TCR CDR3. TCRdb re-derived calls from the multiplex PCR reads in MiXCR, one entry per CDR3 protein. This repertoire shows about 600,000 distinct CDR3 sequences, about 16% found once; its top ten account for under 3.5%.

The TCR comes from a woman aged 35 to 49 with Graves' ophthalmopathy. Sample: blood. The chain uses TRBV5-1 and TRBJ1-1; D gene uncertain. The CDR3 sequence is CASSLFAGNTEAFF. CDR3 bases: TGCGCCAGCAGCTTGTTCGCGGGCAACACTGAAGCTTTCTTT.